This TCR beta chain came from a study of TIL therapy for anti-PD-1-resistant metastatic lung cancer. Turning to the study itself: Half of patients were current or former smokers. Tumors carried a median 1.5 non-synonymous mutations per megabase. Study results and limitations: This highly selected cohort may not generalize to typical lung cancer patients.

Note on this clone: Its antigen remains unknown.

The immunoSEQ assay was v3. Here immunoSEQ multiplex PCR was the method, and the copy in TCRdb shows in-frame clones only, minus some. The sample has tens of thousands of clones; around 80% are singletons. Time point indicated: pre-treatment sample, taken before nivolumab and TIL therapy. Stage 4 NSCLC adults joined between 2017 and early 2020. Sample: blood, taken at baseline. This clonotype originated in a woman between 30 and 85 years old with non-small cell lung cancer.

CDR3 in DNA: TGTGCCAGTAGGCCCCCGGGCAGGGAGAATGAAAAACTGTTTTTT. It encodes CASRPPGRENEKLFF. V and J are TRBV19 and TRBJ1-4; maybe TRBD1 (5 bases). The CDR3 contains 15 residues. Germline V gives CDR1 LNHDA, CDR2 SQIVND (reference sequence). V was shortened by 6 bases and J by 5 bases, with 16 bases between the two germline ends.